This T cell receptor beta chain was captured in a study of beta chain features in type 1 diabetes. Findings and limits, study-wide: Unsettled here was the matter of whether HLA type influences TCRB rearrangement. Insertions at VDJ junctions were less frequent in type 1 diabetes patients. These patients also deleted more nucleotides at the same junctions. Type 1 diabetes patients showed a moderate but significant shortening of TCRB CDR3s in all four CD4+ subsets.

As for this clone: The antigen remains undetermined.

Expressed TCRB transcripts were sequenced after all isolated RNA was converted to cDNA. Libraries were prepared by immunoSEQ multiplex PCR; TCRdb keeps only in-frame clonotypes and omits some of them. The sample lists 400,000 or so clones; around 12% were seen once. Germline CDR1 and CDR2: SGHRS and YFSETQ. The junction had 3 bases not matched to a gene; V was cut back by 0 bases and J by 7 bases. The CDR3 spans 14 residues. Source material: naive CD4+ T cells from blood. The rearrangement links TRBV5-1 to TRBJ2-2, with 7 positions matching TRBD1. The clonotype originates from a woman aged 18-29 years with type 1 diabetes. CDR3 DNA sequence: TGCGCCAGCAGCTTGGGACAGGGTATCGGGGAGCTGTTTTTT. As protein: CASSLGQGIGELFF.